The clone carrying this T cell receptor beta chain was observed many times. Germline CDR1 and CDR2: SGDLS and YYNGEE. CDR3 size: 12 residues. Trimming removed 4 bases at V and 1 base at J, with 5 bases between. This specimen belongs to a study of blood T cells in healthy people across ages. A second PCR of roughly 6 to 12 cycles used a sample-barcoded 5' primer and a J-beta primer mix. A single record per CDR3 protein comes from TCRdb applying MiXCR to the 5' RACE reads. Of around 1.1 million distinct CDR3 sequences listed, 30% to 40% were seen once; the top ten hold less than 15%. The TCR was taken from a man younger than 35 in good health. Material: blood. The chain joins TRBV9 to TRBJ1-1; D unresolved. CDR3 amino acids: CASSPQNTEAFF. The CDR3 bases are TGTGCCAGCAGCCCGCAGAACACTGAAGCTTTCTTT.